Listed here are 15 T cell receptor beta chains from one sample, sequenced in a study of spatial heterogeneity in lung cancer. Noted time point: blood at routine non-recurrence follow-up after resection. Whole RNA from tumor, nontumor lung or frozen PBMC was sequenced unsorted. A single record per CDR3 protein comes from TCRdb applying MiXCR to the 5' RACE reads. The sample has 25,000 or so distinct CDR3 sequences, roughly 5.6% seen once. This sample comprised PBMCs, obtained at follow-up. These receptors came from a male donor with early-stage non-small cell lung cancer.

This clonotype showed up many times. The rearrangement uses TRBV29-1 and TRBJ1-4, with TRBD1 matching over 7 bases. This CDR3 is built from 14 residues. In germline, CDR1 is SQVTM, CDR2 ANQGSEA. Unmatched junction bases numbered 5, after V lost 7 bases and J lost 0 bases. The CDR3 sequence is CSARTGATNEKLFF. Here the CDR3 DNA reads TGCAGCGCCCGCACAGGGGCAACTAATGAAAAACTGTTTTTT.

A note on this clonotype: Since the CDR3 does not end with the conserved phenylalanine or tryptophan, this likely comes from a read error. V gene TRBV5-1 combines with J gene TRBJ1-1, with 7 positions matching TRBD1. The CDR3 spans 13 residues. Unmatched junction bases numbered 3, after V lost 4 bases and J lost 3 bases. In germline, CDR1 is SGHRS, CDR2 YFSETQ. The CDR3 nucleotides read TGCGCCAGCAGCCCCCAGGGGGACACTGAAGCTTTCTCT. The encoded protein is CASSPQGDTEAFS.

This clonotype was counted ten times or more. The J gene is TRBJ2-3, the V gene TRBV11-2, with D possibly being TRBD1 or TRBD2 (5 bases each). V was trimmed by 5 bases and J by 0 bases, leaving 9 bases between them. The germline CDR1 and CDR2 sequences are SGHAT and FQNNGV. The CDR3 length is 14 residues. CDR3 protein: CASSPGPSTDTQYF. In DNA form, the CDR3 reads TGTGCCAGCAGCCCGGGACCCAGCACAGATACGCAGTATTTT.

In this sample, this clonotype turned up many times. The chain has TRBV7-3 and TRBJ2-2; possibly TRBD1 for D (7 bases). The V gene lost 3 bases and the J gene lost 0 bases, with 11 bases spanning the gap. The CDR3 runs 16 residues. CDR1 is SGHTA and CDR2 is FQGTGA in the germline V gene. CDR3: CASSFGGTANTGELFF. As DNA, the CDR3 is TGTGCCAGCAGCTTTGGCGGGACAGCGAACACCGGGGAGCTGTTTTTT.

There are many counts of this clonotype. This sequence joins TRBV12-3 or TRBV12-4 and TRBJ2-1; D is possibly TRBD2 (5 bases). V dropped 7 bases and J dropped 9 bases, with 13 bases sitting between them. The length of the CDR3 is 12 residues. The CDR3 DNA reads as TGTGCCAGCACCTTGACGGGGAGTGAGCAGTTCTTC. It codes for CASTLTGSEQFF.

This clonotype was seen ten or more times. The rearrangement links TRBV19 to TRBJ2-1; 8 bases are a match to TRBD1. The CDR3 sequence is 15 residues long. The V segment lost 3 bases and the J segment 3 bases; nucleotides outside the gene matches: 4. Per the germline V gene, CDR1 is LNHDA and CDR2 is SQIVND (reference sequence). The CDR3 is CASSIQGADYNEQFF. CDR3 sequence (DNA): TGTGCCAGTAGTATCCAGGGGGCCGACTACAATGAGCAGTTCTTC.

About this clonotype: Being one base from a much bigger clone, this may be a read error. The chain carries TRBV3-1 and TRBJ2-1; D call uncertain. The length of the CDR3 is 15 residues. Per germline, CDR1 LGHDT and CDR2 YNNKEL (reference sequence). As DNA, the CDR3 is TGTGCCAGCAGCCAAGCACGAAGCTCCAACAATGAGCAGTTCTTC. It specifies CASSQARSSNNEQFF.

This clonotype has ten or more counts. This chain links TRBV7-2 with TRBJ2-1, with D possibly being TRBD2 (5 bases). In germline, CDR1 is SGHTA, CDR2 FQGNSA. The CDR3 sequence is 14 residues long. Trimming pared 4 bases from V and 7 bases from J, leaving 14 bases between. CDR3 residues: CASSSWTSTNEQFF. In DNA form, the CDR3 reads TGTGCCAGCAGCTCTTGGACTTCAACGAATGAGCAGTTCTTC. Combining the CDR3 with reference TRBV7-2 and TRBJ2-1 gives the whole variable domain GAGVSQSPSNKVTEKGKDVELRCDPISGHTALYWYRQSLGQGLEFLIYFQGNSAPDKSGLPSDRFSAERTGGSVSTLTIQRTQQEDSAVYLCASSSWTSTNEQFFGPGTRLTVL.

This clonotype was observed a handful of times. The chain carries TRBV7-8 and TRBJ2-1; 8 bases match TRBD2. The junction had 7 bases not matched to a gene; V was cut back by 7 bases and J by 5 bases. Germline V gene lookup returns CDR1 SGHVS and CDR2 FQNEAQ. The CDR3 has 14 amino acids. The CDR3 sequence: CASTGGGSHNEQFF. In nucleotides, the CDR3 is TGTGCCAGCACCGGGGGGGGGAGTCACAATGAGCAGTTCTTC.

This clonotype appeared a few times. The chain links TRBV20-1 to TRBJ2-5; D perhaps matches TRBD1 (6 bases). V shed 0 bases and J shed 2 bases, with 10 bases lying between them. Germline values: CDR1 DFQATT, CDR2 SNEGSKA (reference sequence). CDR3 length: 14 amino acids. The CDR3 nucleotides are TGCAGTGCTAGAGATCGGACAGTTCAAGAGACCCAGTACTTC. Translated: CSARDRTVQETQYF.

The chain recombines TRBV9 with TRBJ2-3; 7 positions agree with TRBD2. The V gene end was trimmed by 0 bases and the J gene end by 0 bases; junction bases not matched to a gene: 10. This CDR3 spans 18 amino acids. Germline-derived CDR1 and CDR2 are SGDLS and YYNGEE. In DNA form, the CDR3 reads TGTGCCAGCAGCGTAGGCCTAGCGGATACCCCTAGCACAGATACGCAGTATTTT. Translated, it gives CASSVGLADTPSTDTQYF.

Many counts were recorded for this clonotype. The gene calls are TRBV5-6 and TRBJ2-1; D ambiguous. The V gene's germline CDR1 is SGHDT and CDR2 YYEEEE. CDR3 length equals 11 residues. Trimming removed 4 bases at V and 3 bases at J, with 2 bases between. CDR3 DNA sequence: TGTGCCAGCAGCATCTACAATGAGCAGTTCTTC. The encoded protein is CASSIYNEQFF.

This chain joins TRBV7-3 and TRBJ2-3, with a possible D match to TRBD2 (5 bases). The CDR3 spans 16 residues. CDR1 and CDR2 (germline): SGHTA, FQGTGA. Trimming left V 3 bases short and J 1 base short, with 14 bases between. The CDR3 sequence: CASSFQPGMGTDTQYF. In nucleotides, the CDR3 is TGTGCCAGCAGCTTCCAACCCGGGATGGGCACAGATACGCAGTATTTT.

A few counts support this clonotype. The chain couples TRBV3-1 to TRBJ2-7; possible D gene TRBD1, 6 bases. This CDR3 has 14 amino acids. The germline CDR1 and CDR2 sequences are LGHDT and YNNKEL (reference sequence). V gave up 1 base and J gave up 1 base, with 8 bases separating them. The CDR3 sequence: CASSQGQVSYEQYF. In DNA, the CDR3 is TGTGCCAGCAGCCAAGGACAGGTTTCCTACGAGCAGTACTTC.

The sample holds many counts of this clonotype. This chain joins TRBV15 and TRBJ1-1; no reliable D call. Trimming took off 3 bases at V and 4 bases at J, with 15 bases between the two ends. Germline lookup yields CDR1 LNHNV and CDR2 YYDKDF (reference sequence). The CDR3 runs 15 residues. The DNA for the CDR3 is TGTGCCACCAGCAGTTTGGCTCTGACGACCACTGAAGCTTTCTTT. It encodes CATSSLALTTTEAFF.